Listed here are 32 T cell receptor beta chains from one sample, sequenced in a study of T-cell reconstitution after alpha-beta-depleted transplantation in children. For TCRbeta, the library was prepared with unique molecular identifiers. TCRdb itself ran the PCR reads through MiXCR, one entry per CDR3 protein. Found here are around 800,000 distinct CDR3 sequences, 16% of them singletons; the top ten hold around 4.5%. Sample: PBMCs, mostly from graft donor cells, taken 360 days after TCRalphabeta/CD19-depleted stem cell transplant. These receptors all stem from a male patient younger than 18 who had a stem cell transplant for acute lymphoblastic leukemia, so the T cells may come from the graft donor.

The CDR3: CSARDHGRYGYTF. For the CDR3, the DNA is TGCAGTGCTAGAGATCATGGTCGCTATGGCTACACCTTC. This chain joins TRBV20-1 and TRBJ1-2; D remains ambiguous. Germline V lookup: CDR1 DFQATT, CDR2 SNEGSKA (reference sequence). The V end lost 0 bases, the J end lost 4 bases, and 9 bases lay between the germline ends. The CDR3 length is 13 residues.

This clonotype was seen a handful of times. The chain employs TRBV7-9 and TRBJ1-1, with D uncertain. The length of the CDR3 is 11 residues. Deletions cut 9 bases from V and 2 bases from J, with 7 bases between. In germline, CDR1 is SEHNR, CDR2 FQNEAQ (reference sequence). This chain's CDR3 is CARNSNTEAFF. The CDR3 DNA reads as TGTGCCAGAAACAGCAACACTGAAGCTTTCTTT.

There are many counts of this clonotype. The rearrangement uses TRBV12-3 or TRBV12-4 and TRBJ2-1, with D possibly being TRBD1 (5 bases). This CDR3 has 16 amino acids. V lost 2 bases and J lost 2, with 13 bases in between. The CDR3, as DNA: TGTGCCAGCAGTTTAAGGGGCCAGGGCACCTACAATGAGCAGTTCTTC. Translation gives CASSLRGQGTYNEQFF.

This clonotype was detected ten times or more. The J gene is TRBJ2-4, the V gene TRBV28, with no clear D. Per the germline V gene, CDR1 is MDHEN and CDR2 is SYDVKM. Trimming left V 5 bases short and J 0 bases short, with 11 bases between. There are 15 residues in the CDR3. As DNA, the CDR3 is TGTGCCAGCAGTCTAAGACACCTAGCCAAAAACATTCAGTACTTC. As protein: CASSLRHLAKNIQYF.

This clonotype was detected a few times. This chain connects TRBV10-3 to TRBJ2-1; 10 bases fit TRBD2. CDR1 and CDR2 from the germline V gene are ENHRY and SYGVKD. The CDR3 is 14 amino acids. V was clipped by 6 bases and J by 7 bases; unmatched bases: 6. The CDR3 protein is CAIRRLAGLNEQFF. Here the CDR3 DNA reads TGTGCCATCAGGAGACTAGCGGGTTTGAATGAGCAGTTCTTC.

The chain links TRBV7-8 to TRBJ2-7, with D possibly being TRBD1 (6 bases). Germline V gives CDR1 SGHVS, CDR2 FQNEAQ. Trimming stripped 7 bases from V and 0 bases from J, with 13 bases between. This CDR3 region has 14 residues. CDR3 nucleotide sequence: TGTGCCAGCAAAGGACAGCCGAGCTCCTACGAGCAGTACTTC. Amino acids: CASKGQPSSYEQYF.

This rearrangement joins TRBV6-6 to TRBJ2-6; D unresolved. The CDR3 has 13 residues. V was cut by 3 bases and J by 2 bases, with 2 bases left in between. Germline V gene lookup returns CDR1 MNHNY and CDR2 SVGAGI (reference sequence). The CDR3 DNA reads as TGTGCCAGCAGTTATCCTGGGGCCAACGTCCTGACTTTC. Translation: CASSYPGANVLTF.

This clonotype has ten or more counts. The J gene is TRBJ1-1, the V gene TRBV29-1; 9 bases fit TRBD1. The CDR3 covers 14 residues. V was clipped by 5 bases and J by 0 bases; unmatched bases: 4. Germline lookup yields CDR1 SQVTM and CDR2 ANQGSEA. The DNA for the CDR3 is TGCAGCGTTAACAGGGGGCTGTTGAACACTGAAGCTTTCTTT. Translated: CSVNRGLLNTEAFF. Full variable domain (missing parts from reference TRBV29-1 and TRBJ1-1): SAVISQKPSRDICQRGTSLTIQCQVDSQVTMMFWYRQQPGQSLTLIATANQGSEATYESGFVIDKFPISRPNLTFSTLTVSNMSPEDSSIYLCSVNRGLLNTEAFFGQGTRLTVV.

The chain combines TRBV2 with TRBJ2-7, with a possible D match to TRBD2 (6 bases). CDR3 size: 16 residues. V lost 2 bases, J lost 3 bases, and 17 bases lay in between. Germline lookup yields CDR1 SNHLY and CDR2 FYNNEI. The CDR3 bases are TGTGCCAGCAGTGAACTCGGACTTTGGGGACTCTACGAGCAGTACTTC. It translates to CASSELGLWGLYEQYF.

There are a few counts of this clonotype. CDR3 region: CASSFGGSGSSGELFF. In DNA, the CDR3 is TGTGCCAGCAGTTTCGGTGGTAGCGGGAGCTCCGGGGAGCTGTTTTTT. The chain employs TRBV27 and TRBJ2-2; 9 bases align to TRBD2. The CDR3 is 16 residues long. Germline loops: CDR1 MNHEY, CDR2 SMNVEV (reference sequence). The V and J ends lost 3 bases and 6 bases, in that order; junction bases with no gene match: 8.

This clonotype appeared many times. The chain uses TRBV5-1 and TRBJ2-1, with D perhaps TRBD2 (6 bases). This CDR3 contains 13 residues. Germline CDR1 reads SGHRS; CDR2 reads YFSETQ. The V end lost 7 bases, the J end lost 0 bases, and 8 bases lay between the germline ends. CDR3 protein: CASRGSSYNEQFF. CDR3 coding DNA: TGCGCCAGCCGGGGGAGCTCCTACAATGAGCAGTTCTTC.

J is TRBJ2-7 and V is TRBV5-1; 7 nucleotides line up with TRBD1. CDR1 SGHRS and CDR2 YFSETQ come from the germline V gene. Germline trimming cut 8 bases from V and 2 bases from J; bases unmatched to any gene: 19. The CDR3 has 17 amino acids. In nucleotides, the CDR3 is TGCGCCAGTCGTCCCTTCACCGGGACAGAAGCCCCCTACGAGCAGTACTTC. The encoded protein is CASRPFTGTEAPYEQYF.

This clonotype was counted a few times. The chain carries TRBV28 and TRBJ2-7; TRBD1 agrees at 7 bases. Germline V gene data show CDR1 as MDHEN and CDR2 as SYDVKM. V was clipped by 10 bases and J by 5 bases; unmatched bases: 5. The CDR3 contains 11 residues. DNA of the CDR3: TGTGCCACCTCTGACAGGGACGAGCAGTACTTC. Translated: CATSDRDEQYF. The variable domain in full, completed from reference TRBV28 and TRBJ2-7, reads DVKVTQSSRYLVKRTGEKVFLECVQDMDHENMFWYRQDPGLGLRLIYFSYDVKMKEKGDIPEGYSVSREKKERFSLILESASTNQTSMYLCATSDRDEQYFGPGTRLTVT.

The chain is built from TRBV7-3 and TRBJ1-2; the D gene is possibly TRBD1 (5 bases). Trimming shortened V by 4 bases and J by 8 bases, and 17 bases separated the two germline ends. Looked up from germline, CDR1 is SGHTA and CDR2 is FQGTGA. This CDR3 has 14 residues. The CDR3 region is CASSSSGRVGGYTF. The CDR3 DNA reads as TGTGCCAGCAGCTCCTCGGGGCGCGTGGGGGGCTACACCTTC.

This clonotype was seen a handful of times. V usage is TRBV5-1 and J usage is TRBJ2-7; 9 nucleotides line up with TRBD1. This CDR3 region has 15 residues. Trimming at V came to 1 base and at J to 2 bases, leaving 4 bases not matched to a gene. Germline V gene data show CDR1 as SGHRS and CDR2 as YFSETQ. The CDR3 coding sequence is TGCGCCAGCAGCTTGAAAGGGACAGGGACCTACGAGCAGTACTTC. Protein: CASSLKGTGTYEQYF.

CDR3 DNA: TGTGCCAGCAGCGAGCAGACAGGGTTAGGTGGCTACACCTTC. Amino acid sequence: CASSEQTGLGGYTF. The rearrangement links TRBV2 to TRBJ1-2; 7 positions match TRBD1. The CDR3 is 14 amino acids. V shed 6 bases, J shed 7 bases, and the junction held 11 bases outside the gene matches. CDR1 and CDR2 from the germline V gene are SNHLY and FYNNEI.

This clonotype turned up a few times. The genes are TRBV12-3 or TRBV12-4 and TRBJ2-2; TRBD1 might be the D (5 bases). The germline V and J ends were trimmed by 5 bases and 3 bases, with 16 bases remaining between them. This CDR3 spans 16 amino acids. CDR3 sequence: CASSPQGETHTGELFF. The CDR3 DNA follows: TGTGCCAGCAGTCCCCAGGGCGAGACCCACACCGGGGAGCTGTTTTTT.

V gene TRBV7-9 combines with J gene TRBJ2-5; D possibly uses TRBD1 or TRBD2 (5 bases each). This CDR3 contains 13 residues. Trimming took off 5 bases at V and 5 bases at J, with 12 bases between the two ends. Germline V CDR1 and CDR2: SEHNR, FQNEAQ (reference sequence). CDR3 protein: CASSRGGEETQYF. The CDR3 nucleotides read TGTGCCAGCAGCCGTGGGGGAGAGGAGACCCAGTACTTC.

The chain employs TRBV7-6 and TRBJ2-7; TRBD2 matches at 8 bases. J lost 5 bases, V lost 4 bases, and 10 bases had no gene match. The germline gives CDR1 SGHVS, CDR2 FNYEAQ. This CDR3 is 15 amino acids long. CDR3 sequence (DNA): TGTGCCAGCAGCTGGCCCCCGCGGGAGGCCCACGAGCAGTACTTC. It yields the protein CASSWPPREAHEQYF.

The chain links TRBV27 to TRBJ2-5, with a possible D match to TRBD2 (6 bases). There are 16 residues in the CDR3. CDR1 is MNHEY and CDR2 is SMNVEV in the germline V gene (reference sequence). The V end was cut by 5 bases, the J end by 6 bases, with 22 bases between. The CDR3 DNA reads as TGTGCCAGCAGTCCAAACTATAGCGGAGCAGGGAAGACCCAGTACTTC. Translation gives CASSPNYSGAGKTQYF.

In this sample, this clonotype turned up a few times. As DNA, the CDR3 is TGCGCCAGCACTCCACAGAACCCGAACACTGAAGCTTTCTTT. Residues: CASTPQNPNTEAFF. V is TRBV5-1 and J is TRBJ1-1, with D unresolved. The CDR3 covers 14 residues. V was trimmed by 6 bases and J by 1 base, leaving 13 bases between them. The germline gives CDR1 SGHRS, CDR2 YFSETQ.

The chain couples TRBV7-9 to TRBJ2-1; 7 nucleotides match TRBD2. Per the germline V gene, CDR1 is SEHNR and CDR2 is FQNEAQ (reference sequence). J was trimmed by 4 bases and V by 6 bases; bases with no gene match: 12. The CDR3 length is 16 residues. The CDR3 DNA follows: TGTGCCAGCAGGCTAGCCCGGGCCGGGGGGTACAATGAGCAGTTCTTC. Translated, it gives CASRLARAGGYNEQFF. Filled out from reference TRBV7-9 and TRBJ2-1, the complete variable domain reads DTGVSQNPRHKITKRGQNVTFRCDPISEHNRLYWYRQTLGQGPEFLTYFQNEAQLEKSRLLSDRFSAERPKGSFSTLEIQRTEQGDSAMYLCASRLARAGGYNEQFFGPGTRLTVL.

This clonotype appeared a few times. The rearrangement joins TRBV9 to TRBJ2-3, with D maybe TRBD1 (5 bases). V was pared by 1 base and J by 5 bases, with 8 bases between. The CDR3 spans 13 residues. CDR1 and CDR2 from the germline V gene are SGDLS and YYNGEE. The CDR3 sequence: CASSVSGIDTQYF. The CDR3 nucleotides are TGTGCCAGCAGCGTATCAGGGATAGATACGCAGTATTTT.

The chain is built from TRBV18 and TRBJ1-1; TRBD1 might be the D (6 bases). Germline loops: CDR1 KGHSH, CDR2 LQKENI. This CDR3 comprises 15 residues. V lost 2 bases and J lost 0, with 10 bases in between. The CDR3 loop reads CASSPGQFMNTEAFF. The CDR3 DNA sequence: TGTGCCAGCTCACCAGGACAGTTTATGAACACTGAAGCTTTCTTT.

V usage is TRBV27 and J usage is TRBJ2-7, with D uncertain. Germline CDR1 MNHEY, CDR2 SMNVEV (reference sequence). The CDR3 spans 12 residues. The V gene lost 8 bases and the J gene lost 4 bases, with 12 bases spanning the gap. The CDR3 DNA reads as TGTGCCAGCGGCCTAGGGCCTTACGAGCAGTACTTC. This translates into CASGLGPYEQYF.

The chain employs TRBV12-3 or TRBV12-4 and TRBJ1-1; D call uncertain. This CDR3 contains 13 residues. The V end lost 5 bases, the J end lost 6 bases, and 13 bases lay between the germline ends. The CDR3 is CASSPPGTPEAFF. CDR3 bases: TGTGCCAGCAGTCCCCCAGGCACCCCTGAAGCTTTCTTT.

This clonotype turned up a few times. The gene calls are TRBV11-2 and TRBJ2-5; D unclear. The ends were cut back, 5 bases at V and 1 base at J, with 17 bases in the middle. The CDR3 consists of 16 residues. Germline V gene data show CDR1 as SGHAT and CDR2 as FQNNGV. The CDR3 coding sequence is TGTGCCAGCAGCCTTGGTCTGCGGTCCTTCCAAGAGACCCAGTACTTC. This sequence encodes CASSLGLRSFQETQYF.

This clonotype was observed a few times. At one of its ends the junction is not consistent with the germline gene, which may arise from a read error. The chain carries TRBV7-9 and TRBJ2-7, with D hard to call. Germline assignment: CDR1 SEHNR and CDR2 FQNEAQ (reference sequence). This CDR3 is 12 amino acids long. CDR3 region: CASSPGRISLHF. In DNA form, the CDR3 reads TGTGCCAGCAGCCCCGGACGGATTTCCCTCCACTTC.

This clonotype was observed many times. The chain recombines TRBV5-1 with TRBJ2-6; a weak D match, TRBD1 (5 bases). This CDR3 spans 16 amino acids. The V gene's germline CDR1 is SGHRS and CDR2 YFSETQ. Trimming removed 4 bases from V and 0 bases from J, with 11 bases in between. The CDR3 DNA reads TGCGCCAGCAGCACGAGACAGTTCTCTGGGGCCAACGTCCTGACTTTC. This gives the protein CASSTRQFSGANVLTF. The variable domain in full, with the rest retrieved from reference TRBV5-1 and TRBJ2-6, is KAGVTQTPRYLIKTRGQQVTLSCSPISGHRSVSWYQQTPGQGLQFLFEYFSETQRNKGNFPGRFSGRQFSNSRSEMNVSTLELGDSALYLCASSTRQFSGANVLTFGAGSRLTVL.

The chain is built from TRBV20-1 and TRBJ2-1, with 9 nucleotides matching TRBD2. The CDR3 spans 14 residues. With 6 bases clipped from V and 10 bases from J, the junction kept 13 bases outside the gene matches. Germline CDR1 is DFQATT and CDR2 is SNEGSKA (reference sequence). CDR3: CSAKPGTSLQEQFF. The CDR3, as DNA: TGCAGTGCGAAGCCCGGGACTAGCCTTCAGGAGCAGTTCTTC.

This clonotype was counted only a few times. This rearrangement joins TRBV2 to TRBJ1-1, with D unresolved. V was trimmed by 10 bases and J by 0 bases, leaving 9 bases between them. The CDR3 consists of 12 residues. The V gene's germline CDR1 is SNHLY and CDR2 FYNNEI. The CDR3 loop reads CATGLVNTEAFF. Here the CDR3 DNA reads TGTGCCACAGGACTGGTGAACACTGAAGCTTTCTTT.

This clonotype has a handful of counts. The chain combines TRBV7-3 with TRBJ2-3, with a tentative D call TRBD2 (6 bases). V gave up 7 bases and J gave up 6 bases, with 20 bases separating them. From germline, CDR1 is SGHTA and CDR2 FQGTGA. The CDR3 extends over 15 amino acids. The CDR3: CASTFEGGKLDTQYF. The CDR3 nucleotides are TGTGCCAGCACCTTCGAAGGCGGGAAGTTGGATACGCAGTATTTT.